This T cell receptor (beta chain) was profiled in a study of blood T cell repertoires in COVID-19. Here immunoSEQ multiplex PCR was the method, and the copy in TCRdb shows in-frame clones only, minus some. In the table there are over 120,000 clones, about 79% of which are singletons. This clone was detected a few times. CDR1 LNHDA and CDR2 SQIVND come from the germline V gene (reference sequence). Trimming cost V 11 bases and J 1 base, with 14 bases left between them. The CDR3 is made up of 14 amino acids. The receptor comes from a man in his 60s with active or convalescent COVID-19. The sequencing sample was made of peripheral blood. This chain joins TRBV19 and TRBJ1-4, with D unclear. The CDR3 sequence is CAGYSGRTNEKLFF. DNA of the CDR3: TGTGCCGGGTACTCAGGCCGAACTAATGAAAAACTGTTTTTT.